The source of this TCR beta chain is a study of blood T cell repertoires in COVID-19. This CDR3 is 17 amino acids long. Trimming removed 4 bases from V and 1 base from J; junction bases left unmatched: 11. Method: immunoSEQ multiplex PCR; TCRdb's copy keeps in-frame clones and lacks some. The repertoire holds some 45,000 clones, with about 87% as singletons. Material for sequencing was peripheral blood. This sequence originates from a man aged 55 to 70 with active COVID-19. The V call is TRBV5-3, the J call TRBJ1-5; 7 nucleotides match TRBD1. TRBV5-3 is known as an ORF, though its function is uncertain. The DNA for the CDR3 is TGTGCCAGAAGCCTGCCGCTTGACAGGGACAGCAATCAGCCCCAGCATTTT. Translating gives CARSLPLDRDSNQPQHF.